The T cell receptor (beta chain) described here comes from a study of blood T cell repertoires in COVID-19. Study summary: PBMCs, B-cell-depleted T cells, or T cells provided the cDNA or gDNA that made up the material.

The participants were between roughly 18 and 100 years old and came from some 25 US areas. Authors' methods: Estimation of nucleated cell counts was performed using reference gene primer amplification. Clones were read by immunoSEQ multiplex PCR, and TCRdb kept only the in-frame ones, dropping some. The V and J calls and clone size were taken over from that table, and D and trimming were inferred from the DNA. The table lists approximately 200,000 clones, about four fifths of them singletons. V shed 3 bases and J shed 4 bases, with 7 bases lying between them. This CDR3 contains 13 residues. Germline loops: CDR1 LNHDA, CDR2 SQIVND (reference sequence).

The sequence derives from a woman in her thirties or forties with acute COVID-19. The chain couples TRBV19 to TRBJ2-1; D ambiguous. Sequencing was performed on PBMCs or T cells enriched from blood (not recorded which). CDR3 in amino acids: CASSIGTYNEQFF. The CDR3 nucleotides read TGTGCCAGTAGTATCGGTACGTACAATGAGCAGTTCTTC.